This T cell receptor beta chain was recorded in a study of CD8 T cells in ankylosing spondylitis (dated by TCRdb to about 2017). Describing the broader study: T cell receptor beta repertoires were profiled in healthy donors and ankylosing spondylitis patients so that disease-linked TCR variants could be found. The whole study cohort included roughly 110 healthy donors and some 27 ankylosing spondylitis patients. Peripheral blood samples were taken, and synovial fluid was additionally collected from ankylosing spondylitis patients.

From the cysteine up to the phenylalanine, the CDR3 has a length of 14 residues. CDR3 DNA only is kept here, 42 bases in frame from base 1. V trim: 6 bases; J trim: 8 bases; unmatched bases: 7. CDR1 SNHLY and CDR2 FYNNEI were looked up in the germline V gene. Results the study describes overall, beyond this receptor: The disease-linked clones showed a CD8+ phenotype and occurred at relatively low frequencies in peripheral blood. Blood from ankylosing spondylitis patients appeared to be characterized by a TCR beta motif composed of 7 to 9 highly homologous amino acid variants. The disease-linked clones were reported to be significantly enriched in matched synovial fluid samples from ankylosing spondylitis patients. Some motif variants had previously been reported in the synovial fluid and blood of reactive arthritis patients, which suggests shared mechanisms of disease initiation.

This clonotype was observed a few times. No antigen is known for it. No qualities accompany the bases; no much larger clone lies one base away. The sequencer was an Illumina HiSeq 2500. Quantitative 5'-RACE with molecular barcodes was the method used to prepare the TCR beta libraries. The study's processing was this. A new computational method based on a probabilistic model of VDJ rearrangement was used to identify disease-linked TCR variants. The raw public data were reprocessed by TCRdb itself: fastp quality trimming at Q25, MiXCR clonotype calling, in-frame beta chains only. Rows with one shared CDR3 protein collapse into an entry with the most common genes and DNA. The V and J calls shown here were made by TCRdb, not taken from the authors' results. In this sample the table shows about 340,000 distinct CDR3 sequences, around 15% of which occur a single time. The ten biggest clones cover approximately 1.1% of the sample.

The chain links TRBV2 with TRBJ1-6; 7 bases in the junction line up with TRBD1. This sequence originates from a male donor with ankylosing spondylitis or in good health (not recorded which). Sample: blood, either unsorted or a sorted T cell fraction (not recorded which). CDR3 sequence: CASRRTGADSPLHF. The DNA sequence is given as TGTGCCAGCAGGCGAACAGGGGCGGATTCACCCCTCCACTTT. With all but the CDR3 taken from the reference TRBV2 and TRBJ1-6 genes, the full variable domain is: EPEVTQTPSHQVTQMGQEVILRCVPISNHLYFYWYRQILGQKVEFLVSFYNNEISEKSEIFDDQFSVERPDGSNFTLKIRSTKLEDSAMYFCASRRTGADSPLHFGNGTRLTVT.